Presented here are 22 T cell receptor beta chains from one specimen sequenced in a study of shared clonotypes between healthy human individuals. Profiled with immunoSEQ multiplex PCR; TCRdb holds only in-frame clones, not every one. The sample shows roughly 2.2 million clones, 90% to 95% of them seen only once. The specimen was naive CD4+ T cells from PBMCs. Subset described: CD45RA+ positively selected. The origin of the receptors is a man between 18 and 29 years old in good health. Some clones in this sample may be carry-over from other donors' samples.

This chain joins TRBV5-1 and TRBJ1-5; 8 bases map to TRBD1. The germline gives CDR1 SGHRS, CDR2 YFSETQ. This CDR3 has 15 residues. Losses at the gene ends were 2 bases for V and 3 bases for J; bases not matched to a gene: 4. CDR3 residues: CASSFTGGPNQPQHF. The DNA of the CDR3 is TGCGCCAGCAGCTTTACAGGGGGACCCAATCAGCCCCAGCATTTT.

This rearrangement joins TRBV5-1 to TRBJ2-5; D uncertain. The germline V gene encodes CDR1 SGHRS and CDR2 YFSETQ. The CDR3 runs to 12 residues. Trimming left V 0 bases short and J 4 bases short, with 4 bases between. The CDR3 coding sequence is TGCGCCAGCAGCTTGGTGTCAGAGACCCAGTACTTC. Residues: CASSLVSETQYF.

The chain links TRBV28 to TRBJ2-5, with D perhaps TRBD1 (5 bases). The J call is doubtful: the DNA matches TRBJ2-7 better. Germline CDR1 is MDHEN and CDR2 is SYDVKM. The CDR3 is made up of 11 amino acids. The CDR3 nucleotides read TGTGCCAGCACCAGGGCCGACGAGCAGTACTTC. Translation: CASTRADEQYF.

The chain recombines TRBV16 with TRBJ1-2; D is ambiguous. V gave up 3 bases and J gave up 1 base, with 9 bases separating them. The CDR3 extends over 14 amino acids. The germline V gene encodes CDR1 KGHSY and CDR2 FQNENV. The CDR3 nucleotides read TGTGCCAGCAGCCACCCGACGGGTAACTATGGCTACACCTTC. Translated, it gives CASSHPTGNYGYTF. Drawing the rest from reference TRBV16 and TRBJ1-2, the complete variable domain is GEEVAQTPKHLVRGEGQKAKLYCAPIKGHSYVFWYQQVLKNEFKFLISFQNENVFDETGMPKERFSAKCLPNSPCSLEIQATKLEDSAVYFCASSHPTGNYGYTFGSGTRLTVV.

The V gene is TRBV2, the J gene TRBJ1-2, with D uncertain. With 7 bases removed from V and 4 bases from J, the gap between germline ends came to 16 bases. This CDR3 spans 14 amino acids. Germline V gene data show CDR1 as SNHLY and CDR2 as FYNNEI. CDR3 in amino acids: CASKLDRSTYGYTF. CDR3 DNA sequence: TGTGCCAGCAAACTGGACCGAAGTACCTATGGCTACACCTTC.

This chain links TRBV28 with TRBJ1-2; TRBD1 is a possible D gene (5 bases). The germline CDR1 and CDR2 sequences are MDHEN and SYDVKM. The CDR3 extends over 14 amino acids. V was clipped by 7 bases and J by 8 bases, with 20 bases between them. This chain's CDR3 is CASKTPRGRLGYTF. The CDR3 nucleotides read TGTGCCAGCAAAACCCCCCGGGGCAGATTAGGCTACACCTTC.

A few counts support this clone. Other DNA variants within this sample encode the same CDR3. The chain recombines TRBV5-1 with TRBJ2-2; D is unclear. Deletions cut 0 bases from V and 4 bases from J, with 4 bases between. The CDR3 totals 13 residues. In germline, CDR1 is SGHRS, CDR2 YFSETQ. This chain's CDR3 is CASSLGTTGELFF. CDR3 in DNA: TGCGCCAGCAGCTTGGGGACCACCGGGGAGCTGTTTTTT.

The chain has TRBV5-3 and TRBJ2-1, with 7 bases fitting TRBD2. TRBV5-3 is an ORF; its function is uncertain. The ends lost 0 bases at V and 4 bases at J; junction bases unmatched: 4. The CDR3 length is 15 residues. The CDR3 DNA reads as TGTGCCAGAAGCTTGGGCGGGAGCACGTACAATGAGCAGTTCTTC. Translation: CARSLGGSTYNEQFF.

This chain links TRBV9 with TRBJ2-1; perhaps TRBD2 as D (5 bases). Trimming took 0 bases from V and 8 from J, leaving 18 bases between them. This CDR3 comprises 16 residues. Germline V lookup: CDR1 SGDLS, CDR2 YYNGEE. CDR3: CASSVGLERGWDEQFF. DNA of the CDR3: TGTGCCAGCAGCGTAGGCCTAGAACGGGGTTGGGATGAGCAGTTCTTC.

The chain carries TRBV29-1 and TRBJ2-1; 9 nucleotides line up with TRBD2. Germline assignment: CDR1 SQVTM and CDR2 ANQGSEA. The ends lost 3 bases at V and 6 bases at J; junction bases unmatched: 6. The CDR3 is made up of 14 amino acids. DNA of the CDR3: TGCAGCGTTGAGAGCGGGAGGAGGGTCAATGAGCAGTTCTTC. This codes for CSVESGRRVNEQFF.

The chain combines TRBV5-1 with TRBJ1-2, with a possible D match to TRBD1 (5 bases). V was trimmed by 4 bases and J by 1 base, leaving 11 bases between them. CDR3 length: 14 residues. Germline V gives CDR1 SGHRS, CDR2 YFSETQ. The CDR3 here is CASSPGPNNYGYTF. The CDR3 bases are TGCGCCAGCAGCCCGGGACCGAATAACTATGGCTACACCTTC.

The chain links TRBV9 to TRBJ2-1; D gene ambiguous. V was shortened by 2 bases and J by 0 bases, with 15 bases between the two germline ends. The CDR3 is 17 residues long. The germline V gene encodes CDR1 SGDLS and CDR2 YYNGEE. CDR3 sequence (DNA): TGTGCCAGCAGCGTGCTAGAGACTGTTAGCTCCTACAATGAGCAGTTCTTC. It translates to CASSVLETVSSYNEQFF.

This clone was seen once. CDR3 bases: TGTGCCAGCCTACCCAAGGGGGGAGGCGAGCAGTACTTC. It translates to CASLPKGGGEQYF. The chain joins TRBV6-5 to TRBJ2-7, with D tentatively TRBD1 or TRBD2 (6 bases each). Germline CDR1 and CDR2: MNHEY and SVGAGI. With 8 bases removed from V and 6 bases from J, the gap between germline ends came to 17 bases. This CDR3 has 13 residues.

The chain joins TRBV11-2 to TRBJ2-2, with D maybe TRBD2 (6 bases). CDR1 is SGHAT, CDR2 FQNNGV, per germline. V lost 0 bases, J lost 0 bases, and 8 bases lay in between. The CDR3 is 16 residues long. CDR3 sequence: CASSLDGGSNTGELFF. The CDR3, as DNA: TGTGCCAGCAGCTTAGATGGGGGGTCGAACACCGGGGAGCTGTTTTTT. The complete variable domain, with remaining parts taken from reference TRBV11-2 and TRBJ2-2, reads EAGVAQSPRYKIIEKRQSVAFWCNPISGHATLYWYQQILGQGPKLLIQFQNNGVVDDSQLPKDRFSAERLKGVDSTLKIQPAKLEDSAVYLCASSLDGGSNTGELFFGEGSRLTVL.

J is TRBJ2-5 and V is TRBV29-1, with TRBD1 matching over 7 bases. TRBJ2-7 matches the DNA end more closely, so the J call is doubtful. Germline loops: CDR1 SQVTM, CDR2 ANQGSEA. This CDR3 has 13 amino acids. The CDR3 is CSVEGDSSNEQYF. The CDR3, as DNA: TGCAGCGTTGAAGGGGACAGTTCCAACGAGCAGTACTTC.

V is TRBV11-2 and J is TRBJ2-1; 8 nucleotides align to TRBD2. Per the germline V gene, CDR1 is SGHAT and CDR2 is FQNNGV. J gave up 10 bases and V 4 bases, and 18 bases lay outside the gene matches. This CDR3 contains 17 residues. DNA of the CDR3: TGTGCCAGCAGCTCCTCCCTTCTGACTAGCGCTAGTCACGAGCAGTTCTTC. Translated, it gives CASSSSLLTSASHEQFF.

J is TRBJ2-7 and V is TRBV9, with 8 bases aligning to TRBD2. This CDR3 has 14 residues. Germline CDR1 and CDR2: SGDLS and YYNGEE. J was trimmed by 7 bases and V by 2 bases; bases with no gene match: 8. The CDR3 nucleotides are TGTGCCAGCAGCGTTAGTAGCGGGATGGGAGAGCAGTACTTC. Its translation is CASSVSSGMGEQYF.

This chain links TRBV27 with TRBJ2-5; D not resolved. Matching the DNA end better, TRBJ2-7 makes the J call doubtful. This CDR3 is built from 15 residues. The germline V gene encodes CDR1 MNHEY and CDR2 SMNVEV (reference sequence). CDR3 loop: CASSLGAISYDEQYF. The DNA of the CDR3 is TGTGCCAGCAGTTTAGGAGCCATTTCCTACGACGAGCAGTACTTC.

This clone has more than one count but fewer than ten. This chain joins TRBV7-3 and TRBJ1-5; 7 bases are shared with TRBD1. Trimming cost V 5 bases and J 9 bases; bases outside gene matches: 7. This CDR3 comprises 13 residues. Germline V gene data show CDR1 as SGHTA and CDR2 as FQGTGA. The CDR3 here is CASSGQVQGPQHF. In nucleotides, the CDR3 is TGTGCCAGCAGCGGACAGGTCCAAGGGCCCCAGCATTTT.

V gene TRBV7-2 combines with J gene TRBJ2-7; D possibly corresponds to TRBD2 (6 bases). The V end was cut by 3 bases, the J end by 3 bases, with 12 bases between. Germline values: CDR1 SGHTA, CDR2 FQGNSA. The CDR3 length is 14 residues. The CDR3 reads CASSFRPGSYEQYF. The CDR3, as DNA: TGTGCCAGCAGCTTTCGTCCCGGGAGCTACGAGCAGTACTTC.

This clone was recorded once. CDR3 sequence (DNA): TGTGCCAGCAGTTTCCGCGTACCGGGACTAGCGGGAGAGTCGGGGGAGACCCAGTACTTC. It yields the protein CASSFRVPGLAGESGETQYF. The chain joins TRBV27 to TRBJ2-5; 14 bases are shared with TRBD2. The CDR3 totals 20 residues. With V trimmed by 3 bases and J by 5 bases, 17 bases remained unmatched. Germline assignment: CDR1 MNHEY and CDR2 SMNVEV (reference sequence).

The chain has TRBV5-1 and TRBJ2-5; 7 bases map to TRBD2. V was clipped by 9 bases and J by 4 bases; unmatched bases: 9. The CDR3 spans 13 residues. The germline CDR1 and CDR2 sequences are SGHRS and YFSETQ. In nucleotides, the CDR3 is TGCGCCACTGCTGGGGGGGTGGCAGAGACCCAGTACTTC. Translated, it gives CATAGGVAETQYF.